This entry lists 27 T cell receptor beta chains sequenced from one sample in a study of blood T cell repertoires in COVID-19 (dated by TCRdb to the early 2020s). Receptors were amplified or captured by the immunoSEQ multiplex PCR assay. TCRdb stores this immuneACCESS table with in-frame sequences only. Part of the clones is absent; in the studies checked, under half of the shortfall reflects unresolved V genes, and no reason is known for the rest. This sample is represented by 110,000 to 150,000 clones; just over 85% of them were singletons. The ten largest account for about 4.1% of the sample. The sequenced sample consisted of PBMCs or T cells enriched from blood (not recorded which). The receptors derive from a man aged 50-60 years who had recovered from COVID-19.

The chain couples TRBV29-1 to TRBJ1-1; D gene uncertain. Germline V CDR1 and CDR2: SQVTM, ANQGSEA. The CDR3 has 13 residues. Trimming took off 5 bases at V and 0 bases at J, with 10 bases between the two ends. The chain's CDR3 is CSVIGVMNTEAFF. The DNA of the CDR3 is TGCAGCGTTATCGGGGTGATGAACACTGAAGCTTTCTTT.

The CDR3 spells CASTPRGGKGTEAFF. CDR3 in DNA: TGTGCCAGCACCCCTAGGGGAGGGAAGGGAACTGAAGCTTTCTTT. The rearrangement links TRBV27 to TRBJ1-1; possibly TRBD1 for D (5 bases). V was clipped by 7 bases and J by 5 bases, with 20 bases between them. The CDR3 consists of 15 residues. Per germline, CDR1 MNHEY and CDR2 SMNVEV (reference sequence).

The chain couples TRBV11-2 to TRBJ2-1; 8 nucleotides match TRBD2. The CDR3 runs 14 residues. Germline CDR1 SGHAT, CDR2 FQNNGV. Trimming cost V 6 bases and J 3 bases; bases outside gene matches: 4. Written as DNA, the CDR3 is TGTGCCAGCAGTCGACTAGCGAACTACAATGAGCAGTTCTTC. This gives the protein CASSRLANYNEQFF.

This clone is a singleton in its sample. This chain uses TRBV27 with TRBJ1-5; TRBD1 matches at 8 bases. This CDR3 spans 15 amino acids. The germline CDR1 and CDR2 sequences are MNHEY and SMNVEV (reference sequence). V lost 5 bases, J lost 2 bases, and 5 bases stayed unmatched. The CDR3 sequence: CASSPGTGRNQPQHF. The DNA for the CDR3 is TGTGCCAGCAGTCCGGGGACAGGCCGCAATCAGCCCCAGCATTTT.

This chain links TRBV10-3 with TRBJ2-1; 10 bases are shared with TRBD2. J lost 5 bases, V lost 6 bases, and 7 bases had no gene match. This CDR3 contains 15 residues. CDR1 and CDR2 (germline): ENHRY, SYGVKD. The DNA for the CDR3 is TGTGCCATCAGACCCGGGACTAGCGACCACAATGAGCAGTTCTTC. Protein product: CAIRPGTSDHNEQFF.

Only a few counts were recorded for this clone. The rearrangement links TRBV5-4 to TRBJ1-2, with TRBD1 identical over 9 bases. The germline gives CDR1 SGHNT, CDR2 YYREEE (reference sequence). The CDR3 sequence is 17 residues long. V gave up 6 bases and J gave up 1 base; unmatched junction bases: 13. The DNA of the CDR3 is TGTGCCAGCATCAACATCCGGGACAGGGCCAATAACTATGGCTACACCTTC. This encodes CASINIRDRANNYGYTF.

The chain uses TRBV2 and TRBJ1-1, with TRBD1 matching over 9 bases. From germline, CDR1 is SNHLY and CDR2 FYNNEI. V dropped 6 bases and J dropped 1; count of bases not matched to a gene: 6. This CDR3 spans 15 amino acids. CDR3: CASRPGQGRNTEAFF. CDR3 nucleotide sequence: TGTGCCAGCAGGCCGGGACAGGGACGGAACACTGAAGCTTTCTTT.

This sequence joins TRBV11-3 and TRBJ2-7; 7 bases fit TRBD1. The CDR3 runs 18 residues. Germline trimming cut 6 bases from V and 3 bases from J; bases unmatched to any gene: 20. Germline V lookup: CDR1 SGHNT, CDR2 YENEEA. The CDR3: CASSFFPSRDRQDYEQYF. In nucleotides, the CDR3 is TGTGCCAGCAGTTTTTTCCCCTCCCGGGACAGACAAGACTACGAGCAGTACTTC.

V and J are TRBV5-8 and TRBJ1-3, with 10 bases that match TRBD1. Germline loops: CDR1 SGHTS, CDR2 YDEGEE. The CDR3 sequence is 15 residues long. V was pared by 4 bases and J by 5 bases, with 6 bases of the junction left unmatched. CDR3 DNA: TGTGCCAGCAGCCCTACGGGACAGGGGAGAAACACCATATATTTT. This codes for CASSPTGQGRNTIYF. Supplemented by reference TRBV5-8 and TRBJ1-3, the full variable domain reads EAGVTQSPTHLIKTRGQQATLRCSPISGHTSVYWYQQALGLGLQFLLWYDEGEERNRGNFPPRFSGRQFPNYSSELNVNALELEDSALYLCASSPTGQGRNTIYFGEGSWLTVV.

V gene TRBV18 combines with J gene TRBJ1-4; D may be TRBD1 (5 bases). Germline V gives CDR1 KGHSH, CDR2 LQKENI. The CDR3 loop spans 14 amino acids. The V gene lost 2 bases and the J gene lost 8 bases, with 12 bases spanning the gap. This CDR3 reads CASSPAGVEEKLFF. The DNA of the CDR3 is TGTGCCAGCTCACCAGCGGGGGTCGAAGAAAAACTGTTTTTT.

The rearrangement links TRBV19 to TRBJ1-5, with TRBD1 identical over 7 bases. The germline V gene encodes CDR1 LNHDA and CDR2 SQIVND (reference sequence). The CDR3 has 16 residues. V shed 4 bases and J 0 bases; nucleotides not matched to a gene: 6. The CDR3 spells CASSTRQGLSNQPQHF. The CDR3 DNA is TGTGCCAGTAGTACCCGACAGGGACTTAGCAATCAGCCCCAGCATTTT. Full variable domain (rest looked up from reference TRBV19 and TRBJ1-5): DGGITQSPKYLFRKEGQNVTLSCEQNLNHDAMYWYRQDPGQGLRLIYYSQIVNDFQKGDIAEGYSVSREKKESFPLTVTSAQKNPTAFYLCASSTRQGLSNQPQHFGDGTRLSIL.

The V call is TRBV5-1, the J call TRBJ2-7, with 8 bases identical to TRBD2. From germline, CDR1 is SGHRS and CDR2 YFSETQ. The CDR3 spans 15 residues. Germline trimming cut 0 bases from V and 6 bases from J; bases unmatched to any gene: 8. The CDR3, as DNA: TGCGCCAGCAGCTTGGTGATTAGCGGGAAGGGCGAGCAGTACTTC. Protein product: CASSLVISGKGEQYF.

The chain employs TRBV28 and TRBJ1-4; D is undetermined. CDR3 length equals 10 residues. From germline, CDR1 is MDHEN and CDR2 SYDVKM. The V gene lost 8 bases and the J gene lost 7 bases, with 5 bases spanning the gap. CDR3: CASFREKLFF. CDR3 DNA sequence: TGTGCCAGCTTTCGTGAAAAACTGTTTTTT.

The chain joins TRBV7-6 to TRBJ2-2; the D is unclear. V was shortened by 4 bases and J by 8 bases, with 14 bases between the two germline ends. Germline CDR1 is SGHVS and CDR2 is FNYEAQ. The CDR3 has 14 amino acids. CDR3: CASSSIPSAGELFF. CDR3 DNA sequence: TGTGCCAGCAGCTCCATTCCCTCCGCGGGGGAGCTGTTTTTT.

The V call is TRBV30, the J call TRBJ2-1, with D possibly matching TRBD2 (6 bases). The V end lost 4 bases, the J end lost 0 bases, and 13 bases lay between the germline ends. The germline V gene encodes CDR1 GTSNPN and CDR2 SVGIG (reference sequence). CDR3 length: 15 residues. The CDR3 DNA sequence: TGTGCCTGGACCCTAGGGAGGAGCTCCTACAATGAGCAGTTCTTC. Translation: CAWTLGRSSYNEQFF.

CDR3 amino acids: CASSQDFNSYNEQFF. The CDR3 DNA reads as TGCGCCAGCAGCCAAGATTTTAATTCCTACAATGAGCAGTTCTTC. The rearrangement joins TRBV4-3 to TRBJ2-1; D gene ambiguous. CDR3 size: 15 residues. The germline V gene encodes CDR1 LGHNA and CDR2 YSLEER. V gave up 0 bases and J gave up 1 base, with 7 bases separating them.

CDR3 DNA sequence: TGTGCCTGGAATTCCGGGACAGGGGGTGGCTACACCTTC. Protein sequence: CAWNSGTGGGYTF. This rearrangement joins TRBV30 to TRBJ1-2; TRBD1 aligns across 11 bases. V lost 4 bases to trimming and J lost 7 bases; unmatched junction nucleotides: 5. CDR3 size: 13 residues. Germline values: CDR1 GTSNPN, CDR2 SVGIG (reference sequence).

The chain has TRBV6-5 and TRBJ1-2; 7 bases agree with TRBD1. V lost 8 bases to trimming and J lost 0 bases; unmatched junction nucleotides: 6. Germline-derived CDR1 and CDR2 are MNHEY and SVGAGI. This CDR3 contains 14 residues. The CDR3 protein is CASPRTGANYGYTF. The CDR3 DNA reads TGTGCCAGCCCAAGGACAGGAGCTAACTATGGCTACACCTTC.

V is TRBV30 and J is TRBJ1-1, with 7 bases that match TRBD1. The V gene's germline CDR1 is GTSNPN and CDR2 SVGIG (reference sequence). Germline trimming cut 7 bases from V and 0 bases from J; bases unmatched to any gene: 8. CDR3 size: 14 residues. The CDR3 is CALGDRGLNTEAFF. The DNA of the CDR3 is TGTGCCTTGGGGGACAGAGGCTTGAACACTGAAGCTTTCTTT.

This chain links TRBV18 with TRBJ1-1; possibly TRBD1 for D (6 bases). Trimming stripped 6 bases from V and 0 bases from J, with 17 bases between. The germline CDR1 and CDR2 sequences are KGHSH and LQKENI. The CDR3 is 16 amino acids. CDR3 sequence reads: CASSSAGGQLNTEAFF. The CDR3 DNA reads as TGTGCCAGCTCCTCAGCGGGGGGACAATTGAACACTGAAGCTTTCTTT.

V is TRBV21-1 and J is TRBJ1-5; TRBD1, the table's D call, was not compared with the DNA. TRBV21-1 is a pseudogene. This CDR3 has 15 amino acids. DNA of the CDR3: TGTGCCAGCAGCAAAACACAGGATTACAATCAGCCCCAGCATTTT. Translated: CASSKTQDYNQPQHF.

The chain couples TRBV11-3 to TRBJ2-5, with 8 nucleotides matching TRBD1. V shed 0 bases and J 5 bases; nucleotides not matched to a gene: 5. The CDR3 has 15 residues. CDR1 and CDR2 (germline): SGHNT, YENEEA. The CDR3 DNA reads TGTGCCAGCAGCTTAGATCAGGGGGCCGGGGAGACCCAGTACTTC. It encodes CASSLDQGAGETQYF.

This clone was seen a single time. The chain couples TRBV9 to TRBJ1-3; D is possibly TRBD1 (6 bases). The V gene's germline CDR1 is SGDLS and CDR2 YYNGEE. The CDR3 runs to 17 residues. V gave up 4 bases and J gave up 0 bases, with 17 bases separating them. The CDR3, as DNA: TGTGCCAGCAGCCCTCGTCGGGGGGCCCGCTCTGGAAACACCATATATTTT. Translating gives CASSPRRGARSGNTIYF.

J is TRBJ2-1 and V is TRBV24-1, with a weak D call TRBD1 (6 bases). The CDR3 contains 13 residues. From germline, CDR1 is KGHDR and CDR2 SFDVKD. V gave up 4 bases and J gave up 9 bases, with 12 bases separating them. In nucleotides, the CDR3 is TGTGCCACCAGTGACTATACAGGGACTGAGCAGTTCTTC. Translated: CATSDYTGTEQFF.

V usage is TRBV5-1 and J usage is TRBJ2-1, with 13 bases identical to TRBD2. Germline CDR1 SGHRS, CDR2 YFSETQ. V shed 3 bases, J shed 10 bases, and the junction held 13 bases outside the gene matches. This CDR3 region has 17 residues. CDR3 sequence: CASSSKGLAGVIGEQFF. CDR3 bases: TGCGCCAGCAGCTCAAAAGGACTAGCGGGAGTGATAGGGGAGCAGTTCTTC.

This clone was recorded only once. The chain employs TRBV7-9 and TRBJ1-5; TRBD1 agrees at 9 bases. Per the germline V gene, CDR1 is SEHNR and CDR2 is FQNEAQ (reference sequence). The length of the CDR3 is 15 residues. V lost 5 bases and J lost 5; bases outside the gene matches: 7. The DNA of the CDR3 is TGTGCCAGCAGCCTACAACAGGGGGCCGATCAGCCCCAGCATTTT. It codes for CASSLQQGADQPQHF. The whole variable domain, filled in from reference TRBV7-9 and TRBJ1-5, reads DTGVSQNPRHKITKRGQNVTFRCDPISEHNRLYWYRQTLGQGPEFLTYFQNEAQLEKSRLLSDRFSAERPKGSFSTLEIQRTEQGDSAMYLCASSLQQGADQPQHFGDGTRLSIL.

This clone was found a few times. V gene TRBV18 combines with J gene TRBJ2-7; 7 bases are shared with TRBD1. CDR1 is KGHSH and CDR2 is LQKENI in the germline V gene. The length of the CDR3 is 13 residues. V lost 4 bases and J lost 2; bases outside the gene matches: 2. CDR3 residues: CASSRGQTYEQYF. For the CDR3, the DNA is TGTGCCAGCTCACGGGGACAGACCTACGAGCAGTACTTC. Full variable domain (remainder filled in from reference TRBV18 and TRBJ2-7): NAGVMQNPRHLVRRRGQEARLRCSPMKGHSHVYWYRQLPEEGLKFMVYLQKENIIDESGMPKERFSAEFPKEGPSILRIQQVVRGDSAAYFCASSRGQTYEQYFGPGTRLTVT.